This section outlines one TCR beta chain sequence together with its context. As yet, its antigen is unknown. Everyone who gave samples was a healthy Caucasian. From the 5' RACE reads, TCRdb called clonotypes with MiXCR, one entry per CDR3 protein. The sample records approximately 1.8 million distinct CDR3 sequences, under 35% being singletons. This sample was included in a study of identical twins. Broader study findings: Carriage of fewer insertions was seen in abundant cord blood beta clonotypes, whereas memory repertoires showed none. Without tracking the same donors, conclusions rested on cross-sectional statistical analysis. Twin sharing of out-of-frame TCR alpha was underestimated by models in monozygotic pairs.

Germline V gene sequence: CDR1 SGHVS, CDR2 FQNEAQ. This CDR3 has 18 amino acids. V lost 1 base and J 1 base, leaving 14 bases between the germline ends. The chain uses TRBV7-8 and TRBJ2-6; D ambiguous. Sequenced input: cord blood. This receptor was taken from a newborn girl in good health. The CDR3 DNA sequence: TGTGCCAGCAGCTTAGTTCGCAGACCCCTATCTGGGGCCAACGTCCTGACTTTC. This codes for CASSLVRRPLSGANVLTF.